This TCR beta chain was sequenced during a study of Ad26.COV2.S vaccination and SARS-CoV-2 variants. To note about this clone: Antigen unknown.

Here immunoSEQ multiplex PCR was the method, and the copy in TCRdb shows in-frame clones only, minus some. The sample lists roughly 150,000 clones, approximately 90% occurring once. Germline CDR1 is SNHLY and CDR2 is FYNNEI. The CDR3 runs 11 residues. V was trimmed by 10 bases and J by 4 bases, leaving 11 bases between them. General observations from the study: Breadth, reportedly substantial, characterized the spike-specific CD8+ and CD4+ T cell responses after vaccination. Placebo recipients and vaccine recipients were similar in non-spike TCR breadth.

The genes are TRBV2 and TRBJ2-7, with D possibly TRBD1 on 6 matching bases. This TCR came from a human donor who had recovered from COVID-19. The material sequenced was peripheral blood, taken after recovery from COVID-19. CDR3 DNA: TGTGCCACCTTAACAGGGTACGAGCAGTACTTC. It translates to CATLTGYEQYF.